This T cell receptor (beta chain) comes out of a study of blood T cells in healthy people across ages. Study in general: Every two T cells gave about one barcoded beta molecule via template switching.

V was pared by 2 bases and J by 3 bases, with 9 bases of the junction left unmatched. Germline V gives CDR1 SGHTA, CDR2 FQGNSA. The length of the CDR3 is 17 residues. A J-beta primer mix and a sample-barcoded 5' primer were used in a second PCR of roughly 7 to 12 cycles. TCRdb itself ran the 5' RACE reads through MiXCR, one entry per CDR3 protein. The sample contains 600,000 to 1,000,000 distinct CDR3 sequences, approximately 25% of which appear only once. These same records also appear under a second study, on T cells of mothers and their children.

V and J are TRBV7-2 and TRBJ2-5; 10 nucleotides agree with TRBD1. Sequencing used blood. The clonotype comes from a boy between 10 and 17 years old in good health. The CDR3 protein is CASSLNLGTGEEETQYF. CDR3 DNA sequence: TGTGCCAGCAGCTTAAATTTGGGGACAGGGGAGGAAGAGACCCAGTACTTC.